This entry lists 32 T cell receptor beta chains sequenced from one sample in a study of post-analysis software for immune sequencing data. Whole-study results and caveats: Controls showed lower frequencies than patients for roughly five TRBV segments, and TRBV5-6, TRBV5-1 and TRBV20-1 were among these.

The library was made from cDNA and included unique molecular identifiers. TCRdb passed the PCR reads through MiXCR, listing each CDR3 protein once. The data hold approximately 770,000 distinct CDR3 sequences, with around 45% observed a single time. Their recognized antigens are unknown. The sequencing sample was made of blood. The receptors originated from a girl aged 10 to 17 with multiple sclerosis.

The chain has TRBV5-1 and TRBJ1-2; D remains unclear. The CDR3 is 14 residues long. V dropped 7 bases and J dropped 7 bases, with 20 bases sitting between them. Germline V CDR1 and CDR2: SGHRS, YFSETQ. DNA of the CDR3: TGCGCCAGCGCCCCCTCGGCCCCAGGAGGTGGCTACACCTTC. Protein: CASAPSAPGGGYTF. The variable domain in full, completed from reference TRBV5-1 and TRBJ1-2, reads KAGVTQTPRYLIKTRGQQVTLSCSPISGHRSVSWYQQTPGQGLQFLFEYFSETQRNKGNFPGRFSGRQFSNSRSEMNVSTLELGDSALYLCASAPSAPGGGYTFGSGTRLTVV.

J is TRBJ1-1 and V is TRBV6-1, with D possibly being TRBD1 (6 bases). Germline CDR1 is MNHNS and CDR2 is SASEGT. V lost 8 bases, J lost 8 bases, and 12 bases lay in between. The CDR3 spans 11 residues. CDR3 sequence (DNA): TGTGCCAGCGAGGGGGGCAGAGAAGCTTTCTTT. Protein product: CASEGGREAFF.

The chain employs TRBV7-9 and TRBJ2-7; D may be TRBD1 or TRBD2 (5 bases each). V lost 6 bases and J lost 1, with 16 bases in between. The length of the CDR3 is 15 residues. CDR1 and CDR2 from the germline V gene are SEHNR and FQNEAQ (reference sequence). Here the CDR3 reads CASRPTGDRSYEQYF. In DNA, the CDR3 is TGTGCCAGCAGACCCACTGGGGACCGATCCTACGAGCAGTACTTC.

This clonotype was recorded at least ten times. The rearrangement uses TRBV9 and TRBJ2-6, with D unclear. The CDR3 sequence is 16 residues long. Germline assignment: CDR1 SGDLS and CDR2 YYNGEE. The ends were cut back, 4 bases at V and 0 bases at J, with 11 bases in the middle. The CDR3 DNA follows: TGTGCCAGCAGCCCTGGGGTAAGCTCTGGGGCCAACGTCCTGACTTTC. It encodes CASSPGVSSGANVLTF.

The chain joins TRBV12-3 or TRBV12-4 to TRBJ2-4; 14 positions match TRBD2. J lost 1 base, V lost 4 bases, and 6 bases had no gene match. The CDR3 is made up of 18 amino acids. CDR3 in DNA: TGTGCCAGCAGTTCGGGACTAGCGGGAGTAAAGGCCAAAAACATTCAGTACTTC. Amino acid sequence: CASSSGLAGVKAKNIQYF.

This clonotype came up a few times. The CDR3 sequence is CASGRGRYTDTQYF. The CDR3 DNA follows: TGTGCCAGTGGGCGGGGAAGATACACAGATACGCAGTATTTT. This chain links TRBV6-1 with TRBJ2-3; D is possibly TRBD2 (6 bases). Germline CDR1 is MNHNS and CDR2 is SASEGT. V was trimmed by 9 bases and J by 2 bases, leaving 15 bases between them. The CDR3 sequence is 14 residues long.

The V gene is TRBV29-1, the J gene TRBJ1-1, with D maybe TRBD1 (5 bases). Between the trimmed V and J ends, which lost 6 bases and 5 bases, there was a span of 19 bases. The CDR3 has 14 residues. Germline V gene sequence: CDR1 SQVTM, CDR2 ANQGSEA. The CDR3 DNA sequence: TGCAGCGTCTACGGCCGAAACGGGGGGACTGAAGCTTTCTTT. This translates into CSVYGRNGGTEAFF.

This clonotype occurred a few times. This chain uses TRBV6-4 with TRBJ2-7; 9 positions match TRBD2. The trim removed 3 bases at V and 5 bases at J, leaving 11 bases unmatched. From germline, CDR1 is MRHNA and CDR2 SNTAGT. CDR3 size: 16 residues. The CDR3 spells CASSERWGSGSHEQYF. The DNA for the CDR3 is TGTGCCAGCAGTGAGCGTTGGGGTAGCGGGAGCCACGAGCAGTACTTC.

This clonotype was counted only a few times. V is TRBV7-8 and J is TRBJ2-7; 10 bases are shared with TRBD1. J lost 6 bases, V lost 5 bases, and 10 bases had no gene match. This CDR3 is built from 15 residues. Germline loops: CDR1 SGHVS, CDR2 FQNEAQ. CDR3 region: CASSLRDRGPREQYF. DNA for the CDR3: TGTGCCAGCAGCCTCCGGGACAGGGGTCCTCGCGAGCAGTACTTC.

V gene TRBV7-9 combines with J gene TRBJ2-7, with D perhaps TRBD1 (6 bases). With 2 bases removed from V and 4 bases from J, the gap between germline ends came to 12 bases. The CDR3 sequence is 14 residues long. Germline V gene data show CDR1 as SEHNR and CDR2 as FQNEAQ (reference sequence). CDR3 sequence (DNA): TGTGCCAGCAGCTTACACAGGGTTGGATACGAGCAGTACTTC. Amino acid sequence: CASSLHRVGYEQYF. Using reference TRBV7-9 and TRBJ2-7 for the parts outside the CDR3, the full variable domain is DTGVSQNPRHKITKRGQNVTFRCDPISEHNRLYWYRQTLGQGPEFLTYFQNEAQLEKSRLLSDRFSAERPKGSFSTLEIQRTEQGDSAMYLCASSLHRVGYEQYFGPGTRLTVT.

The chain is built from TRBV20-1 and TRBJ2-5; possible D gene TRBD1, 5 bases. In germline, CDR1 is DFQATT, CDR2 SNEGSKA (reference sequence). Trimming pared 5 bases from V and 1 base from J, leaving 14 bases between. The CDR3 has 14 amino acids. The CDR3 sequence is CSAAPMDIQETQYF. Here the CDR3 DNA reads TGCAGTGCTGCCCCCATGGACATCCAAGAGACCCAGTACTTC.

The CDR3 here is CASSPRIAGYNEQFF. CDR3 coding DNA: TGTGCCAGCAGCCCCCGAATAGCGGGGTACAATGAGCAGTTCTTC. The genes are TRBV7-3 and TRBJ2-1; 8 bases match TRBD2. The germline V gene has CDR1 SGHTA and CDR2 FQGTGA. The CDR3 sequence is 15 residues long. Trimming took 5 bases from V and 4 from J; bases not matched to a gene: 7.

This clonotype was observed once. The junction departs from germline at one end; a sequencing error may be responsible. This sequence joins TRBV6-5 and TRBJ2-1, with a possible D match to TRBD2 (5 bases). The V gene's germline CDR1 is MNHEY and CDR2 SVGAGI. There are 14 residues in the CDR3. CDR3 sequence reads: CASSPGLVDNGQFF. The CDR3 region has the DNA TGTGCCAGCAGCCCCGGACTGGTCGACAATGGGCAGTTCTTC.

V and J are TRBV20-1 and TRBJ2-7; the match to TRBD2 covers 7 bases. From germline, CDR1 is DFQATT and CDR2 SNEGSKA (reference sequence). V shed 6 bases, J shed 4 bases, and the junction held 3 bases outside the gene matches. The CDR3 is 11 amino acids. This chain's CDR3 is CSALGGYEQYF. For the CDR3, the DNA is TGCAGTGCCCTGGGGGGGTACGAGCAGTACTTC.

The J gene is TRBJ2-3, the V gene TRBV21-1. TRBV21-1 is a pseudogene segment. The CDR3 totals 12 residues. CDR3 loop: CARRIDTDTQYF. The CDR3 DNA sequence: TGTGCCAGAAGGATTGACACAGATACGCAGTATTTT.

This clonotype occurred once. A much larger clonotype is one base distant, so this may be a read error. J is TRBJ2-7 and V is TRBV20-1; the match to TRBD2 covers 8 bases. Germline V gene lookup returns CDR1 DFQATT and CDR2 SNEGSKA (reference sequence). This CDR3 has 13 amino acids. V shed 3 bases, J shed 7 bases, and the junction held 8 bases outside the gene matches. CDR3 amino acids: CSARPSGWNEQYF. The DNA for the CDR3 is TGCAGTGCTAGGCCTAGCGGGTGGAATGAGCAGTACTTC.

Only a few counts were recorded for this clonotype. The genes are TRBV20-1 and TRBJ1-2; 7 bases match TRBD1. The CDR3 is made up of 14 amino acids. Germline V gene data show CDR1 as DFQATT and CDR2 as SNEGSKA (reference sequence). V was clipped by 1 base and J by 4 bases; unmatched bases: 6. The CDR3 DNA reads as TGCAGTGCTAGAGCCGCAGGGGGGTTCTATGGCTACACCTTC. Protein: CSARAAGGFYGYTF.

V and J are TRBV10-3 and TRBJ2-7; no definite D call. The J call is in doubt because the DNA end fits TRBJ2-5 better. Germline CDR1 ENHRY, CDR2 SYGVKD. The CDR3 is 15 residues long. The chain's CDR3 is CAISESGSLGETQYF. CDR3 nucleotide sequence: TGTGCCATCAGTGAGTCGGGGTCTTTGGGGGAGACCCAGTACTTC.

The rearrangement links TRBV29-1 to TRBJ1-1; perhaps TRBD1 as D (5 bases). Trimming removed 2 bases from V and 1 base from J, with 11 bases in between. This CDR3 has 14 amino acids. CDR1 and CDR2 (germline): SQVTM, ANQGSEA. Written as DNA, the CDR3 is TGCAGCGTTGAAAGGGCAGGGAGGAACACTGAAGCTTTCTTT. Its translation is CSVERAGRNTEAFF. Variable domain in full (rest from reference TRBV29-1 and TRBJ1-1): SAVISQKPSRDICQRGTSLTIQCQVDSQVTMMFWYRQQPGQSLTLIATANQGSEATYESGFVIDKFPISRPNLTFSTLTVSNMSPEDSSIYLCSVERAGRNTEAFFGQGTRLTVV.

The chain employs TRBV15 and TRBJ1-1, with D perhaps matching TRBD1 (6 bases). Germline V lookup: CDR1 LNHNV, CDR2 YYDKDF (reference sequence). The CDR3 covers 12 residues. With 1 base removed from V and 10 bases from J, the gap between germline ends came to 10 bases. CDR3 coding DNA: TGTGCCACCAGCAGAGGACAGGAAGCAGCTTTCTTT. It is translated as CATSRGQEAAFF.

The chain couples TRBV4-3 to TRBJ2-7, with a weak D call TRBD2 (5 bases). The CDR3 consists of 15 residues. CDR1 is LGHNA and CDR2 is YSLEER in the germline V gene. The ends were cut back, 0 bases at V and 2 bases at J, with 11 bases in the middle. CDR3 nucleotide sequence: TGCGCCAGCAGCCAAGATCGAGACGGGACCTACGAGCAGTACTTC. Its translation: CASSQDRDGTYEQYF.

This clonotype was detected a few times. V and J are TRBV6-6 and TRBJ2-6; the D is unclear. Germline loops: CDR1 MNHNY, CDR2 SVGAGI (reference sequence). CDR3 length: 16 amino acids. Trimming left V 2 bases short and J 5 bases short, with 13 bases between. CDR3 protein: CASSYQTYQRANVLTF. The CDR3 region has the DNA TGTGCCAGCAGTTACCAAACCTACCAGAGGGCCAACGTCCTGACTTTC.

This chain uses TRBV20-1 with TRBJ2-3; no reliable D call. V was cut by 7 bases and J by 6 bases, with 11 bases left in between. CDR3 size: 11 residues. Germline V gene sequence: CDR1 DFQATT, CDR2 SNEGSKA (reference sequence). CDR3: CSVPLGDTQYF. The CDR3 bases are TGCAGTGTCCCCCTAGGGGATACGCAGTATTTT.

The genes are TRBV20-1 and TRBJ2-1; tentatively, D is TRBD2 (6 bases). The V and J ends lost 2 bases and 6 bases respectively, with 17 bases between them. The CDR3 has 15 amino acids. The germline V gene has CDR1 DFQATT and CDR2 SNEGSKA (reference sequence). In nucleotides, the CDR3 is TGCAGTGCTAGACAAACAGCTGGTAGCGGCAATGAGCAGTTCTTC. Translation gives CSARQTAGSGNEQFF.

This chain links TRBV7-2 with TRBJ2-1, with 7 nucleotides matching TRBD1. The J call may be mistaken, given a closer DNA end match to TRBJ2-5. The V gene's germline CDR1 is SGHTA and CDR2 FQGNSA. The CDR3 totals 13 residues. The DNA for the CDR3 is TGTGCCAGCAGAGTACAGGGGCTGGAGACCCAGTACTTC. As protein: CASRVQGLETQYF.

The rearrangement uses TRBV7-2 and TRBJ2-5; 8 nucleotides align to TRBD2. The J call may be mistaken, given a closer DNA end match to TRBJ2-7. The CDR3 sequence is 15 residues long. CDR1 is SGHTA, CDR2 FQGNSA, per germline. Here the CDR3 reads CASTTRLAIPSEQYF. In DNA form, the CDR3 reads TGTGCCAGCACCACCCGACTAGCGATTCCCAGCGAGCAGTACTTC.

The V and J genes are TRBV5-1 and TRBJ2-6; D unclear. This CDR3 comprises 19 residues. V was trimmed by 3 bases and J by 0 bases, leaving 19 bases between them. The germline V gene has CDR1 SGHRS and CDR2 YFSETQ. The CDR3 reads CASSSNRGTEGSGANVLTF. In nucleotides, the CDR3 is TGCGCCAGCAGCTCAAACAGAGGAACCGAAGGCTCTGGGGCCAACGTCCTGACTTTC.

Details on this clonotype: One base away lies a much larger clone, so this may be a sequencing read error. The rearrangement links TRBV20-1 to TRBJ2-5; the D call may be TRBD1 or TRBD2 (7 bases each). The V end was cut by 1 base, the J end by 11 bases, with 14 bases between. This CDR3 has 12 amino acids. CDR1 DFQATT and CDR2 SNEGSKA come from the germline V gene (reference sequence). Here the CDR3 DNA reads TGCAGTGCTAGAGGAGCAGGGGGAGGGCAGTACTTC. Amino acid sequence: CSARGAGGGQYF.

This chain links TRBV20-1 with TRBJ2-3; 7 nucleotides match TRBD1. With V trimmed by 6 bases and J by 2 bases, 5 bases remained unmatched. There are 13 residues in the CDR3. Germline loops: CDR1 DFQATT, CDR2 SNEGSKA (reference sequence). The CDR3 region has the DNA TGCAGTGCCAAGACAGGGTACACAGATACGCAGTATTTT. Translating gives CSAKTGYTDTQYF.

This clonotype came up a few times. The rearrangement joins TRBV4-2 to TRBJ2-5; 14 bases fit TRBD2. The V gene's germline CDR1 is LGHNA and CDR2 YNFKEQ. This CDR3 contains 17 residues. V dropped 6 bases and J dropped 4; count of bases not matched to a gene: 10. CDR3: CASSQMTSGRARETQYF. The CDR3 DNA is TGTGCCAGCAGTCAGATGACTAGCGGGAGGGCCAGAGAGACCCAGTACTTC.

CDR3 nucleotide sequence: TGCGCCAGCAGCCAATCGACAGGGGGGTCCTCAGATACGCAGTATTTT. It is translated as CASSQSTGGSSDTQYF. This sequence joins TRBV4-1 and TRBJ2-3; 9 bases line up with TRBD1. The ends lost 2 bases at V and 4 bases at J; junction bases unmatched: 7. Germline V gene data show CDR1 as MGHRA and CDR2 as YSYEKL. The CDR3 consists of 16 residues.

The chain joins TRBV28 to TRBJ2-1; 8 bases are shared with TRBD1. The CDR3 extends over 19 amino acids. Trimming at V came to 6 bases and at J to 7 bases, leaving 23 bases not matched to a gene. Germline CDR1 and CDR2: MDHEN and SYDVKM. The CDR3 nucleotides read TGTGCCAGCAGGAAGACTGGGGGGACAGGCCCCATTTCTATGAATGAGCAGTTCTTC. This encodes CASRKTGGTGPISMNEQFF.